This TCR beta chain stems from a study of shared clonotypes between healthy human individuals. Using immunoSEQ multiplex PCR, the repertoire was profiled, and TCRdb retains in-frame clones only, with some absent. The table records fewer than 850,000 clones, about three quarters of them present only once. V lost 5 bases, J lost 3 bases, and 6 bases stayed unmatched. This CDR3 contains 15 residues. CDR1 is SNHLY, CDR2 FYNNEI, per germline. Specimen: memory CD4+ T cells sorted from blood. Noted subset: CD45RA-negative fraction. The rearrangement uses TRBV2 and TRBJ1-1; 10 bases map to TRBD1. The sequence was collected from a woman aged 25 to 39 in good health. The CDR3 DNA reads TGTGCCAGCAGTTCCGACAGGGGGCGGGACACTGAAGCTTTCTTT. Protein product: CASSSDRGRDTEAFF.